This passage covers 11 T cell receptor beta chains from one sample sequenced in a study of blood T cells in healthy people across ages. PCR was performed a second time for about 7 to 12 cycles using a sample-barcoded 5' primer and a J-beta primer mix. MiXCR was run by TCRdb on the 5' RACE reads, yielding one entry per CDR3 protein. The table shows approximately 1.5 million distinct CDR3 sequences, with about 31% occurring only once. Material for sequencing was blood. All receptors derive from a woman aged 25 to 39 in good health.

CDR3 sequence: CASSVTPASLGVNEQFF. In DNA, the CDR3 is TGTGCCAGCAGCGTGACCCCCGCGTCTCTGGGGGTTAATGAGCAGTTCTTC. The gene calls are TRBV9 and TRBJ2-1; D tentatively fits TRBD1 or TRBD2 (5 bases each). The CDR3 runs to 17 residues. The ends were cut back, 2 bases at V and 7 bases at J, with 22 bases in the middle. Germline CDR1 SGDLS, CDR2 YYNGEE.

This clonotype was seen a few times. The chain links TRBV5-1 to TRBJ2-7, with D perhaps TRBD1 or TRBD2 (5 bases each). This CDR3 contains 15 residues. CDR1 is SGHRS, CDR2 YFSETQ, per germline. Trimming cost V 0 bases and J 2 bases, with 12 bases left between them. The CDR3 reads CASSLGGVGPYEQYF. The CDR3 DNA is TGCGCCAGCAGCTTGGGAGGGGTCGGACCCTACGAGCAGTACTTC. Based on the CDR3 plus reference TRBV5-1 and TRBJ2-7, the full variable domain is KAGVTQTPRYLIKTRGQQVTLSCSPISGHRSVSWYQQTPGQGLQFLFEYFSETQRNKGNFPGRFSGRQFSNSRSEMNVSTLELGDSALYLCASSLGGVGPYEQYFGPGTRLTVT.

This clonotype was observed a handful of times. This CDR3 reads CSALGETQYF. In nucleotides, the CDR3 is TGCAGTGCTCTTGGGGAGACCCAGTACTTC. The chain employs TRBV20-1 and TRBJ2-5; D remains ambiguous. CDR1 and CDR2 from the germline V gene are DFQATT and SNEGSKA (reference sequence). V shed 5 bases and J shed 5 bases, with 6 bases lying between them. The CDR3 runs to 10 residues.

The gene calls are TRBV7-3 and TRBJ2-5; D may be TRBD1 (6 bases). Germline CDR1 reads SGHTA; CDR2 reads FQGTGA. There are 13 residues in the CDR3. V was trimmed by 6 bases and J by 4 bases, leaving 12 bases between them. The CDR3 sequence: CASRAGGGETQYF. The CDR3 nucleotides are TGTGCCAGCAGGGCTGGGGGCGGAGAGACCCAGTACTTC.

CDR3 in amino acids: CASSSLDRAYGYTF. For the CDR3, the DNA is TGTGCCAGCAGTTCCCTCGACAGGGCTTATGGCTACACCTTC. This chain uses TRBV12-1 with TRBJ1-2; the DNA was not used to check the table's D call, TRBD1. TRBV12-1 has pseudogene status. The CDR3 extends over 14 amino acids.

The chain recombines TRBV5-5 with TRBJ2-3; TRBD2 aligns across 7 bases. Germline V gives CDR1 SGHKS, CDR2 YYEKEE (reference sequence). Unmatched junction bases numbered 13, after V lost 5 bases and J lost 4 bases. The CDR3 totals 16 residues. Here the CDR3 reads CASRPQVASGADTQYF. CDR3 nucleotide sequence: TGTGCCAGCAGGCCCCAAGTGGCTAGCGGCGCAGATACGCAGTATTTT.

This clonotype was observed a few times. The chain links TRBV5-1 to TRBJ2-5; TRBD1 matches 8 bases. CDR3 length: 14 residues. Germline-derived CDR1 and CDR2 are SGHRS and YFSETQ. Germline trimming cut 0 bases from V and 5 bases from J; bases unmatched to any gene: 3. CDR3 region: CASSLEDRVETQYF. The DNA of the CDR3 is TGCGCCAGCAGCTTGGAGGACAGGGTCGAGACCCAGTACTTC.

This clonotype was counted between two and nine times. J is TRBJ2-5 and V is TRBV10-3; no clear D gene. V shed 2 bases and J shed 5 bases, with 9 bases lying between them. The CDR3 has 13 amino acids. In germline, CDR1 is ENHRY, CDR2 SYGVKD. CDR3 sequence reads: CAISEAVGETQYF. CDR3 in DNA: TGTGCCATCAGTGAGGCCGTAGGGGAGACCCAGTACTTC.

This clonotype was recorded a few times. The chain's CDR3 is CASSFPTVNNEQFF. The CDR3 nucleotides are TGTGCCAGCAGCTTTCCGACGGTGAACAATGAGCAGTTCTTC. V and J are TRBV11-1 and TRBJ2-1; D is uncertain. Trimming shortened V by 3 bases and J by 5 bases, and 11 bases separated the two germline ends. The germline V gene has CDR1 SGHAT and CDR2 FQDESV (reference sequence). The CDR3 totals 14 residues.

This clonotype was seen only a few times. The V and J genes are TRBV20-1 and TRBJ1-5; maybe TRBD1 (6 bases). The CDR3 covers 15 residues. V was cut by 2 bases and J by 0 bases, with 11 bases left in between. CDR1 and CDR2 (germline): DFQATT, SNEGSKA (reference sequence). CDR3 sequence: CSARKDSYSNQPQHF. CDR3 in DNA: TGCAGTGCTAGAAAGGACAGTTATAGCAATCAGCCCCAGCATTTT.

This clonotype was seen more than once but under ten times. This sequence joins TRBV20-1 and TRBJ2-7; 7 nucleotides line up with TRBD2. The CDR3 sequence is 18 residues long. Germline lookup yields CDR1 DFQATT and CDR2 SNEGSKA (reference sequence). V lost 3 bases to trimming and J lost 0 bases; unmatched junction nucleotides: 17. This CDR3 is CSARGLNLADRYSYEQYF. The CDR3 bases are TGCAGTGCTAGGGGACTGAATCTAGCGGACCGATACTCCTACGAGCAGTACTTC.